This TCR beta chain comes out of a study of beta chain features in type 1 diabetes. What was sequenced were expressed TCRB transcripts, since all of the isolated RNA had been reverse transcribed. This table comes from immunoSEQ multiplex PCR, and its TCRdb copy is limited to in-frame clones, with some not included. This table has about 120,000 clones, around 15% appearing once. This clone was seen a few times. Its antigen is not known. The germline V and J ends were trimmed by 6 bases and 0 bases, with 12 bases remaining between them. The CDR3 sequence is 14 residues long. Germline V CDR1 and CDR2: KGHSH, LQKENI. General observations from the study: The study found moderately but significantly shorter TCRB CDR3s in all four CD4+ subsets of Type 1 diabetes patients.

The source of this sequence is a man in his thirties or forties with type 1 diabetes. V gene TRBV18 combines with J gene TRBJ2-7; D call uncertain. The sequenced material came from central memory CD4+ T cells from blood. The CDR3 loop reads CASSLDGFSYEQYF. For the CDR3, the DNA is TGTGCCAGCTCGCTCGACGGGTTCTCCTACGAGCAGTACTTC. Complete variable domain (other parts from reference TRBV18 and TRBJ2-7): NAGVMQNPRHLVRRRGQEARLRCSPMKGHSHVYWYRQLPEEGLKFMVYLQKENIIDESGMPKERFSAEFPKEGPSILRIQQVVRGDSAAYFCASSLDGFSYEQYFGPGTRLTVT.